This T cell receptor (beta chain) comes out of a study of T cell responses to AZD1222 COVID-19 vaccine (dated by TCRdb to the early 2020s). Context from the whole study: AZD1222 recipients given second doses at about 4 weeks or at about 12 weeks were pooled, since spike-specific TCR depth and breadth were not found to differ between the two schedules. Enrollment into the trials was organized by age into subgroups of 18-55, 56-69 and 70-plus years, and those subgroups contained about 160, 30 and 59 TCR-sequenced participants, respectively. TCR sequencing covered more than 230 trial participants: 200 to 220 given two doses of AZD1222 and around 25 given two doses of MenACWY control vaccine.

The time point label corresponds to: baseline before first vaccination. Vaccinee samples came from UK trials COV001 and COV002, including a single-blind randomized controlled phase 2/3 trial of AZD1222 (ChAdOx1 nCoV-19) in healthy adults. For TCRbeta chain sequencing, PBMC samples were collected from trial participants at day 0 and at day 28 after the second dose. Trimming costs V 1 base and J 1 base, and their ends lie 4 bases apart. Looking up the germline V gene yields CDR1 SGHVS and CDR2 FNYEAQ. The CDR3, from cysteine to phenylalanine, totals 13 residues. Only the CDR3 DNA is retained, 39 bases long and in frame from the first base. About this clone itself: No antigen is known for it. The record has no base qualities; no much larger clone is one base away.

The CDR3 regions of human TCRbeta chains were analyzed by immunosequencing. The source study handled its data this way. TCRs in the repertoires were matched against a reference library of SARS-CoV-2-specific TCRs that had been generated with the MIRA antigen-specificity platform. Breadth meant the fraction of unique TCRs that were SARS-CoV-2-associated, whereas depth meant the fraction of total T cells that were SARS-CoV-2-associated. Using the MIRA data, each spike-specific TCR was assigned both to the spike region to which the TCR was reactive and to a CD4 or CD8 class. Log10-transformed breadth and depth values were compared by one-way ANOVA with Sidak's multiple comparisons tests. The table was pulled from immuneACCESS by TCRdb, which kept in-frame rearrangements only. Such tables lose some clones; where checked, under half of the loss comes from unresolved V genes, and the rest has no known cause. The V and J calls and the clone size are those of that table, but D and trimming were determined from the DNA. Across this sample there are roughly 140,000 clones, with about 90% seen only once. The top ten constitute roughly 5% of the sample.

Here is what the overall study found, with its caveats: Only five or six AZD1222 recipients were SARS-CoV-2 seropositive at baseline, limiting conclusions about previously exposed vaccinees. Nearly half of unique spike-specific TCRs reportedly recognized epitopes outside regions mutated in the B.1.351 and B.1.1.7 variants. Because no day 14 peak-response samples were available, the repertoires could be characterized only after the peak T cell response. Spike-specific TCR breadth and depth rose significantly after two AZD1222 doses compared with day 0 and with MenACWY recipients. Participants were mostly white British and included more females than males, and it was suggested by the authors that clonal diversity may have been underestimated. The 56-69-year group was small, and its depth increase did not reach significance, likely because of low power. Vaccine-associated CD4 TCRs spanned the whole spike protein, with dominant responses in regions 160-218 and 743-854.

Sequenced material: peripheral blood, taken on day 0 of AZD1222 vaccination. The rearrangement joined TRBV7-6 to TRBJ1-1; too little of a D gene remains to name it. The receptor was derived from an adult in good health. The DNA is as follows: TGTGCCAGCAGCTTAGATTCGAACACTGAAGCTTTCTTT. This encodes CASSLDSNTEAFF.